The 31 T cell receptor beta chains in this list originate from one sample, sequenced in a study of T-cell reconstitution after alpha-beta-depleted transplantation in children. Unique molecular identifiers were incorporated during preparation of the TCRbeta library. TCRdb re-derived calls from the PCR reads in MiXCR, one entry per CDR3 protein. The sample carries 550,000 to 600,000 distinct CDR3 sequences, more than 20% recorded once. The sequencing here drew on PBMCs, mostly from graft donor cells, taken 360 days after TCRalphabeta/CD19-depleted stem cell transplant. These receptors were taken from a boy under three years old who had a stem cell transplant for acute myeloid leukemia, so the T cells may come from the graft donor.

This chain links TRBV5-6 with TRBJ1-1; D is uncertain. The CDR3 contains 12 residues. Deletions cut 4 bases from V and 5 bases from J, with 9 bases between. Looked up from germline, CDR1 is SGHDT and CDR2 is YYEEEE. CDR3 loop: CASSLGTTEAFF. CDR3 DNA sequence: TGTGCCAGCAGCCTGGGTACAACTGAAGCTTTCTTT.

The rearrangement uses TRBV27 and TRBJ2-2, with TRBD1 matching over 8 bases. J lost 1 base, V lost 0 bases, and 10 bases had no gene match. Germline V gives CDR1 MNHEY, CDR2 SMNVEV (reference sequence). The CDR3 totals 19 residues. The CDR3 sequence: CASSLSLGLDRVNTGELFF. The CDR3 coding sequence is TGTGCCAGCAGTTTATCTTTGGGTCTGGACAGGGTGAACACCGGGGAGCTGTTTTTT.

This chain uses TRBV20-1 with TRBJ2-1, with 7 bases fitting TRBD1. Germline assignment: CDR1 DFQATT and CDR2 SNEGSKA (reference sequence). This CDR3 contains 11 residues. This chain's CDR3 is CRVLQGNEQFF. The DNA of the CDR3 is TGCAGAGTGTTACAGGGGAATGAGCAGTTCTTC.

The chain uses TRBV10-2 and TRBJ2-3; D may be TRBD1 (5 bases). V was pared by 8 bases and J by 2 bases, with 11 bases between. The length of the CDR3 is 13 residues. In germline, CDR1 is WSHSY, CDR2 SAAADI. CDR3 sequence reads: CASLRAYTDTQYF. CDR3 sequence (DNA): TGCGCCAGCCTCAGGGCGTACACAGATACGCAGTATTTT.

The rearrangement joins TRBV12-3 or TRBV12-4 to TRBJ1-2; D gene uncertain. The CDR3 extends over 15 amino acids. The V and J ends lost 4 bases and 0 bases respectively, with 12 bases between them. The CDR3 sequence: CASSSGGPANYGYTF. Here the CDR3 DNA reads TGTGCCAGCAGTTCCGGCGGCCCCGCTAACTATGGCTACACCTTC.

There are a few counts of this clonotype. The chain employs TRBV6-1 and TRBJ2-2; D unresolved. Germline V gene lookup returns CDR1 MNHNS and CDR2 SASEGT. The V and J ends lost 4 bases and 5 bases respectively, with 11 bases between them. This CDR3 spans 14 amino acids. CDR3 residues: CASSVGVQTGELFF. The DNA for the CDR3 is TGTGCCAGCAGTGTTGGGGTTCAAACCGGGGAGCTGTTTTTT.

This clonotype was seen at least ten times. The rearrangement joins TRBV6-5 to TRBJ2-7; 7 nucleotides align to TRBD1. This CDR3 is 15 amino acids long. From germline, CDR1 is MNHEY and CDR2 SVGAGI. V gave up 4 bases and J gave up 3 bases; unmatched junction bases: 9. This CDR3 is CASSSYRGSNYEQYV. For the CDR3, the DNA is TGTGCCAGCAGTTCGTACAGGGGTTCCAACTACGAGCAGTACGTC.

The chain is built from TRBV10-3 and TRBJ2-7; perhaps TRBD1 as D (6 bases). V was cut by 7 bases and J by 2 bases, with 12 bases left in between. This CDR3 has 13 residues. Germline loops: CDR1 ENHRY, CDR2 SYGVKD. This chain's CDR3 is CAIKETGTYEQYF. CDR3 nucleotides: TGTGCCATCAAGGAGACAGGAACCTACGAGCAGTACTTC.

This clonotype has at least ten counts. The chain employs TRBV21-1 and TRBJ1-5. TRBV21-1 is labeled a pseudogene. This CDR3 is built from 20 residues. The CDR3 loop is CASSKAGPSLGEVQGKPQHF. The CDR3 bases are TGTGCCAGCAGCAAAGCGGGCCCCTCCCTCGGGGAGGTGCAGGGCAAGCCCCAGCATTTT.

A few counts support this clonotype. The rearrangement links TRBV10-3 to TRBJ1-2; D uncertain. Germline assignment: CDR1 ENHRY and CDR2 SYGVKD. V was trimmed by 2 bases and J by 3 bases, leaving 7 bases between them. The CDR3 loop spans 13 amino acids. CDR3 sequence (DNA): TGTGCCATCAGTGAGGACAAAGACTATGGCTACACCTTC. Its protein product is CAISEDKDYGYTF.

This clonotype has at least ten counts. This chain connects TRBV6-2 or TRBV6-3 to TRBJ1-5, with D unclear. Germline assignment: CDR1 MNHEY and CDR2 SVGEGT. V was clipped by 7 bases and J by 2 bases, with 12 bases between them. There are 14 residues in the CDR3. CDR3 residues: CASTGGWGNQPQHF. The CDR3 bases are TGTGCCAGCACCGGAGGTTGGGGCAATCAGCCCCAGCATTTT.

This clonotype was picked up a small number of times. This chain links TRBV6-5 with TRBJ1-4, with 7 bases matching TRBD1. Trimming cost V 2 bases and J 8 bases; bases outside gene matches: 8. There are 15 residues in the CDR3. Germline V lookup: CDR1 MNHEY, CDR2 SVGAGI. The CDR3 DNA follows: TGTGCCAGCAGTTACCTGGCCAGGGGGGACGAAAAACTGTTTTTT. This encodes CASSYLARGDEKLFF.

This clonotype was observed a handful of times. The chain combines TRBV20-1 with TRBJ1-1; TRBD1 might be the D (6 bases). With 2 bases removed from V and 3 bases from J, the gap between germline ends came to 10 bases. Germline CDR1 DFQATT, CDR2 SNEGSKA (reference sequence). The CDR3 loop spans 13 amino acids. The CDR3 DNA follows: TGCAGTGCTAGAAGGGACAAGGACACTGAAGCTTTCTTT. Encoded protein: CSARRDKDTEAFF.

This clonotype was seen only a few times. The chain carries TRBV6-1 and TRBJ2-3; 7 positions agree with TRBD2. The J segment lost 3 bases and the V segment lost 5 bases, leaving 8 bases of the junction unmatched. Germline assignment: CDR1 MNHNS and CDR2 SASEGT. The CDR3 totals 15 residues. The CDR3 nucleotides are TGTGCCAGCAGTCAACCAGCGGGGAGGACAGATACGCAGTATTTT. It yields the protein CASSQPAGRTDTQYF.

This clonotype was seen more than once but under ten times. The chain recombines TRBV15 with TRBJ2-5; 7 nucleotides agree with TRBD2. The CDR3 loop spans 14 amino acids. From germline, CDR1 is LNHNV and CDR2 YYDKDF (reference sequence). V lost 3 bases and J lost 5; bases outside the gene matches: 6. The CDR3 DNA follows: TGTGCCACCAGCAGGAGGGACTATCAGGAGACCCAGTACTTC. Translated: CATSRRDYQETQYF.

The chain is built from TRBV20-1 and TRBJ1-6; D ambiguous. Germline V gene data show CDR1 as DFQATT and CDR2 as SNEGSKA (reference sequence). Trimming shortened V by 4 bases and J by 7 bases, and 8 bases separated the two germline ends. CDR3 size: 12 residues. Written as DNA, the CDR3 is TGCAGTGCTACTCTCCCAAATTCACCCCTCCACTTT. This codes for CSATLPNSPLHF.

The J gene is TRBJ1-5, the V gene TRBV27; TRBD1 might be the D (5 bases). V was pared by 11 bases and J by 1 base, with 15 bases between. In germline, CDR1 is MNHEY, CDR2 SMNVEV (reference sequence). The CDR3 runs to 14 residues. CDR3 sequence reads: CAAGGSRSNQPQHF. CDR3 sequence (DNA): TGTGCCGCGGGGGGTTCCCGAAGCAATCAGCCCCAGCATTTT.

The V gene is TRBV6-6, the J gene TRBJ1-1; D might be TRBD1 (5 bases). Germline CDR1 and CDR2: MNHNY and SVGAGI (reference sequence). The CDR3 contains 13 residues. The V end was cut by 2 bases, the J end by 11 bases, with 15 bases between. The CDR3 DNA reads TGTGCCAGCAGTTACAATGGTGCGGGGGACGCTTTCTTT. Protein product: CASSYNGAGDAFF.

This chain connects TRBV20-1 to TRBJ2-1; 9 nucleotides align to TRBD1. In germline, CDR1 is DFQATT, CDR2 SNEGSKA (reference sequence). The length of the CDR3 is 17 residues. The ends lost 1 base at V and 5 bases at J; junction bases unmatched: 12. CDR3 in amino acids: CSARVLERGQGHNEQFF. CDR3 nucleotide sequence: TGCAGTGCTAGAGTCCTGGAGAGGGGACAGGGACACAATGAGCAGTTCTTC.

This clonotype was seen repeatedly, ten times or more. J is TRBJ2-5 and V is TRBV7-2; maybe TRBD1 (5 bases). Trimming cost V 5 bases and J 5 bases, with 12 bases left between them. Looked up from germline, CDR1 is SGHTA and CDR2 is FQGNSA. CDR3 length: 13 residues. The CDR3 nucleotides are TGTGCCAGCAGCCAATCAGGGCGTGAGACCCAGTACTTC. Translated, it gives CASSQSGRETQYF.

This clonotype has ten or more counts. This chain uses TRBV7-2 with TRBJ1-1; tentatively, D is TRBD1 (6 bases). The CDR3 is 17 residues long. From germline, CDR1 is SGHTA and CDR2 FQGNSA. With 5 bases removed from V and 0 bases from J, the gap between germline ends came to 19 bases. The CDR3 loop reads CASSTFPRGPLNTEAFF. The DNA for the CDR3 is TGTGCCAGCAGCACGTTCCCTCGGGGGCCGTTGAACACTGAAGCTTTCTTT.

This clonotype has a handful of counts. The chain recombines TRBV29-1 with TRBJ2-2, with TRBD2 identical over 9 bases. Looked up from germline, CDR1 is SQVTM and CDR2 is ANQGSEA. This CDR3 region has 13 residues. V lost 5 bases, J lost 7 bases, and 5 bases stayed unmatched. The CDR3 is CSVRRGGGGELFF. As DNA, the CDR3 is TGCAGCGTTCGGCGGGGGGGCGGCGGGGAGCTGTTTTTT.

The J gene is TRBJ2-5, the V gene TRBV12-3 or TRBV12-4, with 7 bases fitting TRBD1. After removal of 6 bases from V and 1 base from J, the junction contained 5 bases not matched to a gene. The CDR3 has 14 amino acids. CDR3 protein: CASSSSGGQETQYF. The CDR3 DNA follows: TGTGCCAGCAGCTCATCAGGGGGCCAAGAGACCCAGTACTTC.

V is TRBV12-3 or TRBV12-4 and J is TRBJ2-7, with 9 bases aligning to TRBD1. The CDR3 sequence is 16 residues long. The V and J ends lost 6 bases and 0 bases, in that order; junction bases with no gene match: 9. CDR3 DNA: TGTGCCAGCAGCCCCGCGGGACAGGGTAGCTCCTACGAGCAGTACTTC. Protein sequence: CASSPAGQGSSYEQYF.

V usage is TRBV7-6 and J usage is TRBJ2-3; D ambiguous. Per the germline V gene, CDR1 is SGHVS and CDR2 is FNYEAQ. With 1 base removed from V and 2 bases from J, the gap between germline ends came to 10 bases. The CDR3 spans 15 residues. The CDR3 DNA is TGTGCCAGCAGCTTAGGGCTGGTGCCCACAGATACGCAGTATTTT. Its translation: CASSLGLVPTDTQYF. Together with reference TRBV7-6 and TRBJ2-3, the CDR3 gives the full variable domain: GAGVSQSPRYKVTKRGQDVALRCDPISGHVSLYWYRQALGQGPEFLTYFNYEAQQDKSGLPNDRFSAERPEGSISTLTIQRTEQRDSAMYRCASSLGLVPTDTQYFGPGTRLTVL.

In its sample, this clonotype was seen a few times. The chain links TRBV10-1 to TRBJ2-7, with a tentative D call TRBD2 (5 bases). The V gene's germline CDR1 is WNHNN and CDR2 SYGVQD (reference sequence). Trimming pared 7 bases from V and 2 bases from J, leaving 18 bases between. The CDR3 length is 15 residues. This CDR3 is CASIIEEWRTYEQYV. DNA of the CDR3: TGCGCCAGCATTATCGAGGAATGGAGGACCTACGAGCAGTACGTC.

The rearrangement joins TRBV6-2 or TRBV6-3 to TRBJ2-1; D gene unclear. Germline CDR1 reads MNHEY; CDR2 reads SVGEGT. The CDR3 has 11 amino acids. The V end lost 4 bases, the J end lost 10 bases, and 8 bases lay between the germline ends. The CDR3: CASSLASEQFF. The CDR3 region has the DNA TGTGCCAGCAGTTTAGCATCCGAGCAGTTCTTC.

This clonotype showed up many times. This chain joins TRBV6-5 and TRBJ2-1; a weak D match, TRBD2 (7 bases). Deletions cut 5 bases from V and 8 bases from J, with 16 bases between. The CDR3 loop spans 14 amino acids. The germline CDR1 and CDR2 sequences are MNHEY and SVGAGI. DNA for the CDR3: TGTGCCAGCAGTCTGGGAGGGGGGATAGATGAGCAGTTCTTC. Translated, it gives CASSLGGGIDEQFF.

The V and J genes are TRBV7-2 and TRBJ1-1; TRBD1 matches 8 bases. J gave up 7 bases and V 4 bases, and 8 bases lay outside the gene matches. The CDR3 extends over 14 amino acids. Germline CDR1 is SGHTA and CDR2 is FQGNSA. CDR3 in amino acids: CASSSDRGGGEAFF. CDR3 DNA: TGTGCCAGCAGCTCCGACAGGGGAGGGGGTGAAGCTTTCTTT.

This clonotype was picked up a small number of times. The rearrangement links TRBV6-1 to TRBJ2-1, with 7 positions matching TRBD1. CDR3 length: 15 residues. Germline loops: CDR1 MNHNS, CDR2 SASEGT. Unmatched junction bases numbered 9, after V lost 6 bases and J lost 4 bases. The CDR3 DNA is TGTGCCAGCAGCCGCACGGGACAGCTATACAATGAGCAGTTCTTC. Translating gives CASSRTGQLYNEQFF.

V is TRBV6-6 and J is TRBJ1-1; 7 nucleotides match TRBD1. V trimming: 10 bases; J trimming: 1 base; junction bases outside the gene matches: 6. Germline CDR1 is MNHNY and CDR2 is SVGAGI (reference sequence). This CDR3 is 13 amino acids long. The chain's CDR3 is CAIEGASNTEAFF. The DNA for the CDR3 is TGTGCCATCGAGGGGGCTTCGAACACTGAAGCTTTCTTT.